This T cell receptor beta chain was captured in a study of blood T cells in healthy people across ages. Study-wide points: The fall in TCR beta diversity per million T cells was roughly linear with age. Compared with aged donors, long-lived donors showed fewer expanded clones, suggesting selection.

Isolation yielded PBMCs, at least 7 million per sample, in every case. Combining a sample-barcoded 5' primer with a J-beta primer mix, a second PCR ran for 7 to 11 cycles. TCRdb re-analysed the 5' RACE reads in MiXCR, keeping a single row per CDR3 protein. The sample holds hundreds of thousands of distinct CDR3 sequences, roughly 64% seen once. The sample holds a few counts of this clonotype. Its antigen is not known. The sequenced material came from blood. The receptor's source is a man aged 25 to 45 in good health.

The CDR3 sequence is CASSDTRSYEQYF. In DNA form, the CDR3 reads TGTGCCAGCAGCGATACAAGATCCTACGAGCAGTACTTC. The chain recombines TRBV6-5 with TRBJ2-7; the D is unclear. Germline values: CDR1 MNHEY, CDR2 SVGAGI. V was cut by 6 bases and J by 1 base, with 10 bases left in between. The CDR3 has 13 residues.